This TCR beta chain was recovered during a study of metastatic and nonmetastatic thyroid tumors (dated by TCRdb to the early 2020s). In the study overall: Repertoires were compared across peripheral blood and tumor or nodule tissue samples from malignant and benign thyroid patients. What the work shows at the level of the full study, not this receptor alone: In both blood and tumor samples, TCR beta diversity was reported to be significantly higher in malignant tumors than in benign nodules.

Per the germline V gene (reference sequence), MNHEY is the CDR1 and SMNVEV is the CDR2. The CDR3 runs 11 residues from the cysteine to the phenylalanine. Just the 33-base CDR3 DNA is kept, in frame starting at base 1. The method was PCR. The instrument was an Illumina HiSeq 4000. High-throughput sequencing was used to profile the TCR beta-chain CDR3 region of every patient. Concerning the study's data processing: A classifier to discriminate distant-metastatic papillary thyroid cancer patients was built from CDR3 differences across clinicopathological groups. Repertoire diversity was assessed with the Shannon index, and tumor-blood repertoire similarity with the Morisita-Horn index. TCRdb itself trimmed the public reads at Q25 with fastp, ran MiXCR and retained productive beta chains. TCRdb's processing, not the authors' own work, is the source of the V and J calls. For this sample the table gives about 27,000 clones, of which 20% to 25% were detected only once. Over 25% of the sample rests with the top ten.

Notes on this clone: What antigen it recognizes has not been identified. A junction boundary mismatches the germline segment, possibly from a read error.

None of the patients had been given any treatment before thyroid surgery. Using T-cell receptor beta sequencing, the study looked back at clinical samples from patients collected from 2012 to 2018. The source material was blood. The rearranged chain carries TRBV27 and TRBJ1-1, with the D gene call left open. The sequence came from a male donor with papillary thyroid cancer or a benign thyroid nodule (not recorded which). Some clones in this sample may be carry-over from other donors' samples. Here is the DNA: TGTGCCAGGATCCAGAACACTGACGCTTTCTTT. This gives the protein CARIQNTDAFF.